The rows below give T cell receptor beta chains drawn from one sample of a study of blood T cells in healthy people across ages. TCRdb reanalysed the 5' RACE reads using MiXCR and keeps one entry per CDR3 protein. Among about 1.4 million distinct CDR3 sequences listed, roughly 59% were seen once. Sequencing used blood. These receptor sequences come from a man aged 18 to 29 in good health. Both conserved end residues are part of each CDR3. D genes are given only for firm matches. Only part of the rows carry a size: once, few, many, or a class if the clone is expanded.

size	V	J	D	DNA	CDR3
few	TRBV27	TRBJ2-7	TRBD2	TGTGCCAGCAGTTTATCTCGTTTCAGCGGGGCGTACGAGCAGTACTTC	CASSLSRFSGAYEQYF
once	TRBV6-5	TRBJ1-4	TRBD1	TGTGCCAGCAGACCCGACAGGGTTAGATGGGGTGAAAAACTGTTTTTT	CASRPDRVRWGEKLFF
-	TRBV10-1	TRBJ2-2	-	TGCGCCAGCAGTGAGGCGGCAGGGCCCGGGGAGCTGTTTTTT	CASSEAAGPGELFF
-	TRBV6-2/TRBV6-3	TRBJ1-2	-	TGTGCCAGCAGCCGGGGGACCTCCTTATCGTACTATGGCTACACCTTC	CASSRGTSLSYYGYTF
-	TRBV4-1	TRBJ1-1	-	TGCGCCAGCAGCCAAGTGAAAGGGTGTGAAGCTTTCTTT	CASSQVKGCEAFF
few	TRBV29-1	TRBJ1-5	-	TGCAGCGTTGAAGAAGCGCCAAATCAGCCCCAGCATTTT	CSVEEAPNQPQHF
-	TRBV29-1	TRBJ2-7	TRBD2	TGCAGCGTTGAAGGTGATAGCGGGGGGAACGAGCAGTACTTC	CSVEGDSGGNEQYF
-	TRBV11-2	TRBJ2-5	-	TGTGCCAGCAGCTTAGTTACAGGGCCCCGGTACTTC	CASSLVTGPRYF
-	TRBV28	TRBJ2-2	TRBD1	TGTGCCAGCAGTGGGGACAGGCCCACCGGGGAGCTGTTTTTT	CASSGDRPTGELFF
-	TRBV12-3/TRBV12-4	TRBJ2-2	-	TGTGCCAGCGCAGGGCGGGGTTCGAACACCGGGGAGCTGTTTTTT	CASAGRGSNTGELFF
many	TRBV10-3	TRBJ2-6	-	TGTGCCATTGGCGAGCCAGGGGCCAACGTCCTGACTTTC	CAIGEPGANVLTF
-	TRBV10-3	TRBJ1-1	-	TGTGCCATCAGTGAAGACAGAACAAGCGGCACTGAAGCTTTCTTT	CAISEDRTSGTEAFF
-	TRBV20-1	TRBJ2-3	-	TGCAGTGCTAGAGATGGGGCCAGCGGGTACTCAGATACGCAGTATTTT	CSARDGASGYSDTQYF
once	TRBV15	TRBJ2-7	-	TGTGCCACCAGCAGAGATTTAGAAAACGAGCAGTACTTC	CATSRDLENEQYF
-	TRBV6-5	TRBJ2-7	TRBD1	TGTGCCAGCAGCGGCTGGACAGGGGGCGCGTACGAGCAGTACTTC	CASSGWTGGAYEQYF
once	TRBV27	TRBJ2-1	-	TGTGCCAGCAGAGTAGGGGACGCTAACAATGAGCAGTTCTTC	CASRVGDANNEQFF
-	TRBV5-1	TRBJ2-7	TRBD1	TGCGCCAGCAGCAGGGACAGCCTGAGCTCCTACGAGCAGTACTTC	CASSRDSLSSYEQYF
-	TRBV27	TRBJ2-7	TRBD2	TGTGCCAGCAGTTTGGCGGGACTAGCGGGACCATACGAGCAGTACTTC	CASSLAGLAGPYEQYF
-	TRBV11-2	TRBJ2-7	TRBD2	TGTGCCAGCAGCATTAGCGGGGGGCCGGTCAATGAGCAGTACTTC	CASSISGGPVNEQYF
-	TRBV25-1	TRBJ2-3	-	TGTGCCAGCAGTGAAGGGCTAGTTCATGATACGCAGTATTTT	CASSEGLVHDTQYF
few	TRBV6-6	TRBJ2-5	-	TGTGCCAGCAGCCTCCGGCTCGATGGCGAGACCCAGTACTTC	CASSLRLDGETQYF
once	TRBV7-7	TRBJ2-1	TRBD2	TGTGCTAGCAGCTTCCGAGCGGGGGCCTACAATGAGCAGTTCTTC	CASSFRAGAYNEQFF
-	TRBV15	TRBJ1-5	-	TGTGCCACCAGCAGAAAAGGGGTACTTAATCAGCCCCAGCATTTT	CATSRKGVLNQPQHF
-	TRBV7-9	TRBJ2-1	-	TGTGCCAGCAGCCCAACTCTGAGCGGCAATGAGCAGTTCTTC	CASSPTLSGNEQFF
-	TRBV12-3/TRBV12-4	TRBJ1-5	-	TGTGCCAGCCGAACTGGGGGGAATCAGCCCCAGCATTTT	CASRTGGNQPQHF
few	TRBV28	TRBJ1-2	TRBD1	TGTGCCAGCAGCAGGGGGCTTGGCTACACCTTC	CASSRGLGYTF
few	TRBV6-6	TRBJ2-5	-	TGTGCCAGCAGTTACCTTTTGATAGCGGACAAAGAGACCCAGTACTTC	CASSYLLIADKETQYF
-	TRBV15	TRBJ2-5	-	TGTGCCACCAGCGCCCCGGGCAGATCTCGGGAGCAGTACTTC	CATSAPGRSREQYF
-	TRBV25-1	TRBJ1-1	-	TGTGCCAGCAGTGAAACGGGGGGGCACACTGAAGCTTTCTTT	CASSETGGHTEAFF
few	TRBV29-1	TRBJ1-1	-	TGCAGCGTTGAAGTACGAGGACGGTTGAACACTGAAGCTTTCTTT	CSVEVRGRLNTEAFF
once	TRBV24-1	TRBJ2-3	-	TGTGCCACCAGTGAAACCACAGGGTTAGATACGCAGTATTTT	CATSETTGLDTQYF
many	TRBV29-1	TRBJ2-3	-	TGCAGCGTTAAGGAGGGGGCGTCTAGCACAGATACGCAGTATTTT	CSVKEGASSTDTQYF
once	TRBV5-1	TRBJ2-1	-	TGCGCCAGCAGTTGGGACACGACGGGATCCTACAATGAGCAGTTCTTC	CASSWDTTGSYNEQFF
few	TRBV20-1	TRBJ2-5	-	TGCAGTGCTAGAGTAGGCGGCCCCGTGATGGAGACCCAGTACTTC	CSARVGGPVMETQYF
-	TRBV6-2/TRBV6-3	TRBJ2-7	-	TGTGCCAGCAGTTACTCCGGGAATCCCTACGAGCAGTACTTC	CASSYSGNPYEQYF
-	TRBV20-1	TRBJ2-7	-	TGCAGTGCTAGGACAGACGAGCCCTACGAGCAGTACTTC	CSARTDEPYEQYF
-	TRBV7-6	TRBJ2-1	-	TGTGCCAGCAGCCAAGGTGGTAGCTGGGATGAGCAGTTCTTC	CASSQGGSWDEQFF
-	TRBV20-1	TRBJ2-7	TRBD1	TGCAGTGCTACCCAGCCCGGGACAGCCTCCTACGAGCAGTACTTC	CSATQPGTASYEQYF
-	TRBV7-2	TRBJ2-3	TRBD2	TGTGCCAGCAGACGGACTAGCGGGGGAACTACAGATACGCAGTATTTT	CASRRTSGGTTDTQYF
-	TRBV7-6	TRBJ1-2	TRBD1	TGCGCCAGCAGCGCCGGACAGGGTCAATCTGGCTACACCTTC	CASSAGQGQSGYTF
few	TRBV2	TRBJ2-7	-	TGTGCCAGCAGTGAATCCCAGCACCTTTCCTACGAGCAGTACTTC	CASSESQHLSYEQYF
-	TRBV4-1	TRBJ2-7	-	TGCGCCAGCAGCCAAGAACCGGTCCTGGGCTACGAGCAGTACTTC	CASSQEPVLGYEQYF